This T cell receptor (beta chain) was sequenced in a study of identical twins. Findings and caveats of the study: Modeled out-of-frame TCR alpha sharing in monozygotic twins fell below observed levels.

TCRdb fed the 5' RACE reads into MiXCR, producing one record per CDR3 protein. Here the sample spans 690,000 or so distinct CDR3 sequences, 8.5% to 9.5% being singletons. The table lists this clonotype with a few counts. Its antigen is still unknown. These data were likewise used in another study, on yellow fever vaccine responses in identical twins.

The TCR was taken from a woman aged 18-35 years in good health. The sample comprised PBMCs.

CDR3 nucleotides: TGTGCCAGCAGCCAAGCGTCGCAAGGAGATACGCAGTATTTT. Its protein product is CASSQASQGDTQYF. This chain links TRBV14 with TRBJ2-3; no definite D call. The CDR3 spans 14 residues. Germline lookup yields CDR1 SGHDN and CDR2 FVKESK. Trimming shortened V by 1 base and J by 5 bases, and 10 bases separated the two germline ends.